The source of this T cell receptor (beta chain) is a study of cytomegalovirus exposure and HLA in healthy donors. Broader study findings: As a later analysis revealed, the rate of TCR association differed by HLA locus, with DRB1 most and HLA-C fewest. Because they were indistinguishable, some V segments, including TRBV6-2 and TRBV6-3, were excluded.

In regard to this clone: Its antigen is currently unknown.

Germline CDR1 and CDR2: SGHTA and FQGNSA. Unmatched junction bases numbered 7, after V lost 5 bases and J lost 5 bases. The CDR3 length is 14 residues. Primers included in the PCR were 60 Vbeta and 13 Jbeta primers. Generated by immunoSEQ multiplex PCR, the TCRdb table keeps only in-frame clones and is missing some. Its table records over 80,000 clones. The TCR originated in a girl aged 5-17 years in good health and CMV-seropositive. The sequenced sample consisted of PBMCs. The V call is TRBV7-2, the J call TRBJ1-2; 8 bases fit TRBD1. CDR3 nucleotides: TGTGCCAGCAGCCGGGACAGGCTCCTTTATGGCTACACCTTC. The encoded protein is CASSRDRLLYGYTF.